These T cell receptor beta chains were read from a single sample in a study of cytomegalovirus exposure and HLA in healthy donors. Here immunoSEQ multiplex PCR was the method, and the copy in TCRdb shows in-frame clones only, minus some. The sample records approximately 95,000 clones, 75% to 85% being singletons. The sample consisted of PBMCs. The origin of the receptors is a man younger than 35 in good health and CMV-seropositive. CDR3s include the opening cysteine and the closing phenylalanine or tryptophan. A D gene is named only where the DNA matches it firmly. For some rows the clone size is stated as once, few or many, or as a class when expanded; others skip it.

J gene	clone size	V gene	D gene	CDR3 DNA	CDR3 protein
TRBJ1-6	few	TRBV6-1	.	TGTGCCAGCAAAGCAGCGAGCTCCTATAATTCACCCCTCCACTTT	CASKAASSYNSPLHF
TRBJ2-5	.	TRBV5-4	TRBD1	TGTGCCAGCAGCTTGACAGGGGGTAAAGAGACCCAGTACTTC	CASSLTGGKETQYF
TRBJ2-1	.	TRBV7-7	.	TGTGCCAGCAGCTTAGTGGGCTCCAATGAGCAGTTCTTC	CASSLVGSNEQFF
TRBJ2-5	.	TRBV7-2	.	TGTGCCAGCAGCACCCGGCGGGGTAGCGCGGCTCGAGAGACCCAGTACTTC	CASSTRRGSAARETQYF
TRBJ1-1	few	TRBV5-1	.	TGCGCCAGCAGCTTGGGTGGCCTGAACACTGAAGCTTTCTTT	CASSLGGLNTEAFF
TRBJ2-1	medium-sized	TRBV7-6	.	TGTGCCAGCAGCTTAGCGGGGGGCAATGAGCAGTTCTTC	CASSLAGGNEQFF
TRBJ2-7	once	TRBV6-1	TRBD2	TGTGCCAGCAGTGAAACTAGCGGGGGGGCCTACGAGCAGTACTTC	CASSETSGGAYEQYF
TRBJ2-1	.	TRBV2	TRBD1	TGTGCCAGCAGTTCGGACAGGTACAATGAGCAGTTCTTC	CASSSDRYNEQFF
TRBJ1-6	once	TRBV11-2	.	TGTGCCAGCAGCTTAGTGTCGAGAGGGCCCCGGGGATCACCCCTCCACTTT	CASSLVSRGPRGSPLHF
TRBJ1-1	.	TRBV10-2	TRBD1	TGCGCCAGCAATAGGGGACAGGGAAGGACTGAAGCTTTCTTT	CASNRGQGRTEAFF
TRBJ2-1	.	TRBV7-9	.	TGTGCCAGCAGCTTCCCGAGAACGGGGTCACCCTCCTACAATGAGCAGTTCTTC	CASSFPRTGSPSYNEQFF
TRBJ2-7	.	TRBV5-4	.	TGTGCCAGCAGTCCCGGAGGGGGGCGAGCGGGGTACGAGCAGTACTTC	CASSPGGGRAGYEQYF
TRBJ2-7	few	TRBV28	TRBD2	TGTGTCATCCGGGGGGTCTCGGCCTACGAGCAGTACTTC	CVIRGVSAYEQYF
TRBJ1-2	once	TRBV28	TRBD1	TGTGCCAGCACGGGAGCCGGGACAGGGGCTTACTATGGCTACACCTTC	CASTGAGTGAYYGYTF
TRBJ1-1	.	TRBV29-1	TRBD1	TGCAGCGTTGCTCTACAGGGGGAAGCTTTCTTT	CSVALQGEAFF
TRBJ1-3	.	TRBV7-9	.	TGTGCCAGCAGTCATAGGACAGAGGGAAACACCATATATTTT	CASSHRTEGNTIYF
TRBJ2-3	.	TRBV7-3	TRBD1	TGTGCCAGCAGCTTAATGGGACAGGGGTCAGATACGCAGTATTTT	CASSLMGQGSDTQYF
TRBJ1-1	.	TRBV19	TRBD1	TGTGCCAGTCAAATAAGGACAGGAGGCACTGAAGCTTTCTTT	CASQIRTGGTEAFF
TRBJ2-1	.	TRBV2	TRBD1	TGTGCCAGCAGCCTTGACAGGGTCTCCTACAATGAGCAGTTCTTC	CASSLDRVSYNEQFF
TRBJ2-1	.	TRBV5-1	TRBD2	TGCGCCAGCAGCTTGACAGCGGGGGGGTACAATGAGCAGTTCTTC	CASSLTAGGYNEQFF
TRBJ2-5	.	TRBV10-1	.	TGCGCCAGCAGTGACCCACAAGAGACCCAGTACTTC	CASSDPQETQYF
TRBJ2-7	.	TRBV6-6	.	TGTGCCAGCAGTTATCTCCAGGGAGGCGTTGACGAGCAGTACTTC	CASSYLQGGVDEQYF
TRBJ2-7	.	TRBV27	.	TGTGCCAGCAGTTTTCAGGGCAGGGCCTACGAGCAGTACTTC	CASSFQGRAYEQYF
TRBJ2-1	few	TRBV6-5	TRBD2	TGTGCCAGCAGTAAACTAGCGGGGGGGCACAATGAGCAGTTCTTC	CASSKLAGGHNEQFF
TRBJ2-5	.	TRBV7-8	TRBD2	TGTGCCAGCAGCTTAGGAGCGGGGGGAAGCTGGGAGACCCAGTACTTC	CASSLGAGGSWETQYF
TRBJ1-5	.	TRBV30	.	TGTGCCTGGTCCAGGGAAAGCAATCAGCCCCAGCATTTT	CAWSRESNQPQHF
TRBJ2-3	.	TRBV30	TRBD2	TGTGCCGGTCAGCGGGGGTTCTCTAGCACAGATACGCAGTATTTT	CAGQRGFSSTDTQYF
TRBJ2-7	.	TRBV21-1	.	TGTGCCAGCAGCAATCGGTCTAAAGACTACGAGCAGTACTTC	CASSNRSKDYEQYF
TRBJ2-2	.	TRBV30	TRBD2	TGTGCCTGGAGTGCCGGGACTAGCGGGGCCCCCGGGGAGCTGTTTTTT	CAWSAGTSGAPGELFF
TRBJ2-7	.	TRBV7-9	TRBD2	TGTTCCAGCAGCTTAGCTCGACTAGCGGGGGGCTACGAGCAGTACTTC	CSSSLARLAGGYEQYF
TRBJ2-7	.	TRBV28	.	TGTGCCAGCAGTTTAAGTGAGGGCCTTCACCACGAGCAGTACTTC	CASSLSEGLHHEQYF
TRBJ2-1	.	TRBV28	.	TGTGCCAGCAGTTTCAGGCGGGGTGGGTACAATGAGCAGTTCTTC	CASSFRRGGYNEQFF
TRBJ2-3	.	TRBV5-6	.	TGTGCCAGCGCCCTCCCGGGGGTCACAGATACGCAGTATTTT	CASALPGVTDTQYF
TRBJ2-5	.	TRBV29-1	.	TGCAGCGTTGAAGATCGGGGGACGTACCAAGAGACCCAGTACTTC	CSVEDRGTYQETQYF
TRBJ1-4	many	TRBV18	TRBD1	TGTGCCAGCTCACCGACGGACAGGGGGGCTAATGAAAAACTGTTTTTT	CASSPTDRGANEKLFF
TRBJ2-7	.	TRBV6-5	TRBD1	TGTGCCAGCAGTAGGACAGGGTTCCACGAGCAGTACTTC	CASSRTGFHEQYF
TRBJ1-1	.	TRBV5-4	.	TGTGCCAGCAGCTTGGGAAGTGGGGCAATGAACACTGAAGCTTTCTTT	CASSLGSGAMNTEAFF
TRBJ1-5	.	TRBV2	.	TGTGCCAGCAGTAGCCAGGGTTATAGCGGGGCCCAGCATTTT	CASSSQGYSGAQHF
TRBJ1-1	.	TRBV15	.	TGTGCCACCAGCAGAGATAACGGGGTTGCTGAAGCTTTCTTT	CATSRDNGVAEAFF
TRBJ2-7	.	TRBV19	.	TGTGCCAGTAGTATCCTCGGGAACTCCTACGAGCAGTACTTC	CASSILGNSYEQYF
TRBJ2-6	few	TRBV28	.	TGTGCCAGCTTTAGGGCGGGCCCTTCTGGGGCCAACGTCCTGACTTTC	CASFRAGPSGANVLTF